A few counts support the clone carrying this T cell receptor beta chain. The antigen is unknown. These data belong to a study of response to subunit inactivated influenza vaccine. CDR3 length equals 13 residues. V shed 5 bases, J shed 6 bases, and the junction held 4 bases outside the gene matches. Germline V gives CDR1 SNHLY, CDR2 FYNNEI. Study results and limitations: The study's authors posited that every seasonal influenza vaccination enlists few new T cells.

TCRdb ran MiXCR on the RT-PCR reads and lists one entry per CDR3 protein. Of a few hundred thousand distinct CDR3 sequences in the sample, around a fifth are singletons; the top ten hold 9.5% to 13%. This receptor was obtained from a man between 50 and 75 years old who received an inactivated influenza vaccine. Sequenced here: PBMCs from blood, sampled 21 months after vaccination. The rearrangement links TRBV2 to TRBJ2-1, with 7 bases aligning to TRBD1. The DNA for the CDR3 is TGTGCCAGCAGTTCCGGGACAGTCAATGAGCAGTTCTTC. The encoded protein is CASSSGTVNEQFF.